This T cell receptor (beta chain) was recovered during a study of blood T cell repertoires in COVID-19. In the study overall: There were acute and convalescent COVID-19 samples, and they came from the United States, Italy and Spain. Nucleic acid was either cDNA or gDNA, and it came from T cells, B-cell-depleted T cells, or PBMCs.

The repertoire was sequenced with immunoSEQ multiplex PCR; TCRdb's copy has only in-frame clones and lacks some. The data show around 190,000 clones, about 90% seen once. The source material was peripheral blood. The source of this sequence is a man between 18 and 35 years old with active or convalescent COVID-19.

The DNA of the CDR3 is TGTGCCAGCTCAAACGGCGGGGGGGGCGGCAATCAGCCCCAGCATTTT. As protein: CASSNGGGGGNQPQHF. This sequence joins TRBV27 and TRBJ1-5, with D perhaps matching TRBD1 (6 bases). The V gene lost 8 bases and the J gene lost 2 bases, with 19 bases spanning the gap. Germline-derived CDR1 and CDR2 are MNHEY and SMNVEV (reference sequence). The CDR3 consists of 16 residues.